The next 14 T cell receptor beta chains were all read from a single sample in a study of blood T cell repertoires in COVID-19. TCRdb keeps only in-frame clones here, not all; method: immunoSEQ multiplex PCR. The sample contains 200,000 to 250,000 clones, roughly 92% of which appear only once. Sequencing used peripheral blood. Receptors originate from a man in his 60s with COVID-19, enrolled during active disease.

This clone occurred a few times. This CDR3 reads CASSHFRDSDFNQETQYF. CDR3 nucleotide sequence: TGTGCCAGCAGCCACTTCCGGGACAGCGACTTTAACCAAGAGACCCAGTACTTC. This chain joins TRBV11-3 and TRBJ2-5; 7 nucleotides match TRBD1. Germline lookup yields CDR1 SGHNT and CDR2 YENEEA. The CDR3 runs to 18 residues. Trimming at V came to 5 bases and at J to 0 bases, leaving 15 bases not matched to a gene.

V and J are TRBV5-1 and TRBJ1-3, with D uncertain. CDR1 is SGHRS, CDR2 YFSETQ, per germline. The CDR3 covers 15 residues. V was clipped by 0 bases and J by 2 bases, with 9 bases between them. The CDR3 DNA reads as TGCGCCAGCAGCTTGGCAGGCACGGCTGGAAACACCATATATTTT. It yields the protein CASSLAGTAGNTIYF.

The chain combines TRBV9 with TRBJ1-2, with a weak D call TRBD1 (6 bases). CDR3 length: 15 amino acids. The ends were cut back, 2 bases at V and 1 base at J, with 12 bases in the middle. Germline CDR1 and CDR2: SGDLS and YYNGEE. CDR3 loop: CASSVGQMSNYGYTF. CDR3 coding DNA: TGTGCCAGCAGCGTCGGACAGATGAGTAACTATGGCTACACCTTC.

CDR3: CASSPSREGQYF. CDR3 nucleotides: TGTGCCAGCTCACCATCCCGGGAAGGGCAGTACTTC. The chain has TRBV18 and TRBJ2-7, with a weak D call TRBD2 (5 bases). Germline V gives CDR1 KGHSH, CDR2 LQKENI. V was clipped by 2 bases and J by 9 bases, with 11 bases between them. The CDR3 is made up of 12 amino acids.

This chain uses TRBV27 with TRBJ1-1; 10 nucleotides match TRBD1. Trimming at V came to 2 bases and at J to 3 bases, leaving 0 bases not matched to a gene. Per the germline V gene, CDR1 is MNHEY and CDR2 is SMNVEV (reference sequence). The CDR3 consists of 14 residues. CDR3 sequence (DNA): TGTGCCAGCAGTTTAGACAGGGGGCACACTGAAGCTTTCTTT. Translation gives CASSLDRGHTEAFF.

This clone was picked up a small number of times. The chain joins TRBV6-5 to TRBJ1-1; TRBD1 matches 11 bases. Germline-derived CDR1 and CDR2 are MNHEY and SVGAGI. This CDR3 is 14 amino acids long. Trimming at V came to 5 bases and at J to 6 bases, leaving 5 bases not matched to a gene. The CDR3 loop is CASSTDRGQAEAFF. CDR3 nucleotides: TGTGCCAGCAGTACGGACAGGGGGCAGGCTGAAGCTTTCTTT.

The J gene is TRBJ2-7, the V gene TRBV5-5; D is possibly TRBD2 (6 bases). This CDR3 contains 14 residues. V lost 6 bases to trimming and J lost 2 bases, with 15 bases between them. Germline CDR1 is SGHKS and CDR2 is YYEKEE (reference sequence). The CDR3 DNA reads as TGTGCCAGCACCTGGGGCGGGACGGCCTACGAGCAGTACTTC. Its translation: CASTWGGTAYEQYF.

V usage is TRBV19 and J usage is TRBJ1-5; D possibly corresponds to TRBD1 (5 bases). Germline CDR1 reads LNHDA; CDR2 reads SQIVND (reference sequence). CDR3 length: 13 residues. Trimming shortened V by 5 bases and J by 5 bases, and 10 bases separated the two germline ends. CDR3 sequence (DNA): TGTGCCAGTAGTGTGACAGCAGATCAGCCCCAGCATTTT. This translates into CASSVTADQPQHF.

This chain links TRBV7-3 with TRBJ2-1, with 7 bases identical to TRBD2. Germline values: CDR1 SGHTA, CDR2 FQGTGA. Losses at the gene ends were 2 bases for V and 15 bases for J; bases not matched to a gene: 13. The CDR3 extends over 14 amino acids. The CDR3 coding sequence is TGTGCCAGCAGCTTAGTTGCGGGAGATCGTCAGGCGTTCTTC. This codes for CASSLVAGDRQAFF.

This clone was seen just once. The rearrangement joins TRBV11-3 to TRBJ2-3; 13 nucleotides match TRBD2. V was pared by 2 bases and J by 4 bases, with 6 bases of the junction left unmatched. The CDR3 has 17 amino acids. Germline CDR1 and CDR2: SGHNT and YENEEA. Here the CDR3 reads CASSLNRGLAGADTQYF. CDR3 DNA: TGTGCCAGCAGCTTAAATCGAGGACTAGCGGGAGCAGATACGCAGTATTTT.

V usage is TRBV9 and J usage is TRBJ2-2; maybe TRBD2 (5 bases). Trimming pared 0 bases from V and 7 bases from J, leaving 16 bases between. The CDR3 totals 16 residues. CDR1 is SGDLS, CDR2 YYNGEE, per germline. CDR3 loop: CASSVGPLRGGGELFF. CDR3 nucleotides: TGTGCCAGCAGCGTAGGACCCCTCCGGGGTGGCGGGGAGCTGTTTTTT.

The chain is built from TRBV5-1 and TRBJ1-2, with 8 nucleotides matching TRBD1. Per germline, CDR1 SGHRS and CDR2 YFSETQ. Unmatched junction bases numbered 6, after V lost 4 bases and J lost 4 bases. CDR3 length: 14 amino acids. The CDR3: CASSQGQGGYGYTF. CDR3 DNA sequence: TGCGCCAGCAGCCAAGGACAGGGAGGCTATGGCTACACCTTC.

The chain recombines TRBV5-5 with TRBJ2-1, with unresolved D. Germline lookup yields CDR1 SGHKS and CDR2 YYEKEE (reference sequence). This CDR3 is built from 14 residues. The V end was cut by 0 bases, the J end by 13 bases, with 17 bases between. CDR3 sequence: CASSLVAAGPPQFF. Written as DNA, the CDR3 is TGTGCCAGCAGCTTGGTAGCAGCTGGCCCCCCTCAGTTCTTC.

The chain recombines TRBV10-1 with TRBJ2-7; D not resolved. Deletions cut 0 bases from V and 0 bases from J, with 9 bases between. This CDR3 is 15 amino acids long. Per germline, CDR1 WNHNN and CDR2 SYGVQD (reference sequence). CDR3: CASSESRLPSYEQYF. CDR3 coding DNA: TGCGCCAGCAGTGAGTCGAGGCTTCCCTCCTACGAGCAGTACTTC.